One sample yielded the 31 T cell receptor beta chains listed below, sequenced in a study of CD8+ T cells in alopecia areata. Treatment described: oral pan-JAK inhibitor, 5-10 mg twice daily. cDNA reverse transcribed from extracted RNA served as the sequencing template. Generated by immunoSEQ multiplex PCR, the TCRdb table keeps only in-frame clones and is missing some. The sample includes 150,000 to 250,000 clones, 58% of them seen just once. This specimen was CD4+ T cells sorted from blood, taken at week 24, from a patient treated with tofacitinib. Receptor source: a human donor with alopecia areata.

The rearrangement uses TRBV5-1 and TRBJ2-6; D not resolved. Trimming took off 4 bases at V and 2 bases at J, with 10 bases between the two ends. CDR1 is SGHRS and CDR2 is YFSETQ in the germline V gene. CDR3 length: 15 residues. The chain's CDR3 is CASSMESAGANVLTF. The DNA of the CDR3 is TGCGCCAGCAGCATGGAGTCTGCTGGGGCCAACGTCCTGACTTTC.

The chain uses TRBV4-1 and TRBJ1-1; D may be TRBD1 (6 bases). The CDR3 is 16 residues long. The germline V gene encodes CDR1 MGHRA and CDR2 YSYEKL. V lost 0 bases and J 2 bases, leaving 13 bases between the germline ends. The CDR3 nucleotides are TGCGCCAGCAGCCAAGATCTCGACAGGACTAACACTGAAGCTTTCTTT. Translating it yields CASSQDLDRTNTEAFF.

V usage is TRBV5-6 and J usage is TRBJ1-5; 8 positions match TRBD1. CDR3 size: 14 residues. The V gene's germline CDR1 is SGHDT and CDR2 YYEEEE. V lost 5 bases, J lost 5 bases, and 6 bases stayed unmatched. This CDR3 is CASSAMTGDQPQHF. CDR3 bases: TGTGCCAGCAGTGCAATGACAGGGGATCAGCCCCAGCATTTT. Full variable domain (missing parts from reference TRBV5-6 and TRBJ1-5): DAGVTQSPTHLIKTRGQQVTLRCSPKSGHDTVSWYQQALGQGPQFIFQYYEEEERQRGNFPDRFSGHQFPNYSSELNVNALLLGDSALYLCASSAMTGDQPQHFGDGTRLSIL.

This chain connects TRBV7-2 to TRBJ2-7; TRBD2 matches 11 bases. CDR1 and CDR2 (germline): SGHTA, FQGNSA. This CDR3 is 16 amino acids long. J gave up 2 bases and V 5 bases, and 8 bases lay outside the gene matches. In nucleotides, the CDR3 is TGTGCCAGCAGCCACGCGACTAGCGGGGAACCCTACGAGCAGTACTTC. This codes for CASSHATSGEPYEQYF.

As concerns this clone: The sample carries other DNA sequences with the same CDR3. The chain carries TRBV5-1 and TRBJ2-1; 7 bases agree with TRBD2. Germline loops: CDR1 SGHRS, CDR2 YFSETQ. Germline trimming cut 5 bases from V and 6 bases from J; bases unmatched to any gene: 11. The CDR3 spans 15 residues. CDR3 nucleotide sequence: TGCGCCAGCAGTTTGACGCGGGGGTTTCTCAATGAGCAGTTCTTC. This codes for CASSLTRGFLNEQFF. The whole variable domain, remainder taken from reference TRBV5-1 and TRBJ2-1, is KAGVTQTPRYLIKTRGQQVTLSCSPISGHRSVSWYQQTPGQGLQFLFEYFSETQRNKGNFPGRFSGRQFSNSRSEMNVSTLELGDSALYLCASSLTRGFLNEQFFGPGTRLTVL.

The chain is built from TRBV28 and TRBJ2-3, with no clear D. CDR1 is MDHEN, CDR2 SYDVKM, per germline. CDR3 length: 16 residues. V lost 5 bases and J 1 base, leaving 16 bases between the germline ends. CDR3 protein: CASSNPTSTRTDTQYF. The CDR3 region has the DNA TGTGCCAGCAGTAACCCGACCTCAACCCGCACAGATACGCAGTATTTT.

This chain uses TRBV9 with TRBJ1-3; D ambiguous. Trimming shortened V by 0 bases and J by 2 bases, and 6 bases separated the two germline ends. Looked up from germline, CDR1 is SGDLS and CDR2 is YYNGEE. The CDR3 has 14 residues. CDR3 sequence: CASSVAPTGNTIYF. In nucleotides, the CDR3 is TGTGCCAGCAGCGTAGCGCCAACTGGAAACACCATATATTTT.

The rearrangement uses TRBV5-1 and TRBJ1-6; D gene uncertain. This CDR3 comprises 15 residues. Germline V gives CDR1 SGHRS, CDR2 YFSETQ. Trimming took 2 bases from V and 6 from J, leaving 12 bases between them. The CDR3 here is CASSFEGNGNSPLHF. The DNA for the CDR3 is TGCGCCAGCAGCTTTGAGGGTAACGGTAATTCACCCCTCCACTTT.

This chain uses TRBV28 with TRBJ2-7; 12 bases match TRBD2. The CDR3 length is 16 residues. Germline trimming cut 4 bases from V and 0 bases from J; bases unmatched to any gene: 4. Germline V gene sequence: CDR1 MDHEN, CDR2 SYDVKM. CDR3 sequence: CASSSRTSGVSYEQYF. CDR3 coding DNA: TGTGCCAGCAGTTCCCGGACTAGCGGGGTCTCCTACGAGCAGTACTTC.

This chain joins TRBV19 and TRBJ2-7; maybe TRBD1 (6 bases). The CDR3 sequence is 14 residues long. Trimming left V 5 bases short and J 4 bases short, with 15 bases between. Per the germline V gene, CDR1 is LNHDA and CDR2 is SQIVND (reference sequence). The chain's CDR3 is CASSPRDINYEQYF. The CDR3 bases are TGTGCCAGTAGTCCCCGGGACATAAATTACGAGCAGTACTTC.

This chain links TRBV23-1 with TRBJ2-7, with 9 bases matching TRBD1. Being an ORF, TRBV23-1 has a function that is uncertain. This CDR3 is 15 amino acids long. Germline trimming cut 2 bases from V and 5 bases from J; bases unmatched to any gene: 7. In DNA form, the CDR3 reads TGCGCCAGCAGTCAACACCGGGACAGGGATCACGAGCAGTACTTC. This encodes CASSQHRDRDHEQYF.

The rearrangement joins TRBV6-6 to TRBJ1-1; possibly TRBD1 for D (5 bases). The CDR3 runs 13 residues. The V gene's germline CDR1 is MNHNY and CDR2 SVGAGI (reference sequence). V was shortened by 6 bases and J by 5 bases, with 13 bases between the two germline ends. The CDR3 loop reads CASRTGRETEAFF. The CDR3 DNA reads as TGTGCCAGCAGAACTGGCAGGGAAACTGAAGCTTTCTTT.

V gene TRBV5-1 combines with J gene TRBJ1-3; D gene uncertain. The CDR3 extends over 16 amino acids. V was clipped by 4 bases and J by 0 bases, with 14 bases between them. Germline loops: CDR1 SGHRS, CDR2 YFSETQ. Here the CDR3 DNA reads TGCGCCAGCAGCCAACGTCAGTCGGCCTCTGGAAACACCATATATTTT. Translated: CASSQRQSASGNTIYF.

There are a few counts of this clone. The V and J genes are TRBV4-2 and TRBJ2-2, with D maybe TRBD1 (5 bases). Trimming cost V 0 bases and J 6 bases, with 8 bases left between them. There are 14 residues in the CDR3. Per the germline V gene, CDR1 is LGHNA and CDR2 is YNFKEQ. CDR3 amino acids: CASSQDSRAGELFF. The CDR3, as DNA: TGTGCCAGCAGCCAAGACTCCAGGGCCGGGGAGCTGTTTTTT.

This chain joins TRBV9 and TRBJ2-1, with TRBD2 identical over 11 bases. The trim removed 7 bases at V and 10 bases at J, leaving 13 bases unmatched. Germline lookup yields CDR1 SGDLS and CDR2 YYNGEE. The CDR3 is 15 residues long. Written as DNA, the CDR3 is TGTGCCAGCGAGACTAGCGGGGCCCACTCAGGGGAGCAGTTCTTC. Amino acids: CASETSGAHSGEQFF. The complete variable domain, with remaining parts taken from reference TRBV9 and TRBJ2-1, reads DSGVTQTPKHLITATGQRVTLRCSPRSGDLSVYWYQQSLDQGLQFLIQYYNGEERAKGNILERFSAQQFPDLHSELNLSSLELGDSALYFCASETSGAHSGEQFFGPGTRLTVL.

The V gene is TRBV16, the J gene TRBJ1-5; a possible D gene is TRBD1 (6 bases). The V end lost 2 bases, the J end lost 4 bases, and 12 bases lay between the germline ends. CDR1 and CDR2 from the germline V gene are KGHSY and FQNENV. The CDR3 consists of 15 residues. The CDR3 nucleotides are TGTGCCAGCAGCCAAGGGCGTCAGGGGAATCAGCCCCAGCATTTT. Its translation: CASSQGRQGNQPQHF.

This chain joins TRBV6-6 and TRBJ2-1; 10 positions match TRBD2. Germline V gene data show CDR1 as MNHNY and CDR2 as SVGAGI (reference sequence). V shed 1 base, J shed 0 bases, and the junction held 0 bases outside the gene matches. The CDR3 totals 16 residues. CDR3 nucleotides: TGTGCCAGCAGTTACTTAGCGGGAGGCTCCTACAATGAGCAGTTCTTC. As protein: CASSYLAGGSYNEQFF.

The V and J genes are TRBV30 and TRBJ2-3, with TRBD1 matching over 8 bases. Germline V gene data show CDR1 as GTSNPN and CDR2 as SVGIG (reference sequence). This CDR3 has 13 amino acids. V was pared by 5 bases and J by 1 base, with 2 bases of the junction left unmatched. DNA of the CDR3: TGTGCCTGGGACAGGGGCGGCACAGATACGCAGTATTTT. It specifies CAWDRGGTDTQYF.

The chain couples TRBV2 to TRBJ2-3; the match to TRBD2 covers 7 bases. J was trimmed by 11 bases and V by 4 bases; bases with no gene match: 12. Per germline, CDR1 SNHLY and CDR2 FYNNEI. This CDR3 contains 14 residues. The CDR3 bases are TGTGCCAGCAGTGTAGACCCGGGACTATTTGGGCAGTATTTT. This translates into CASSVDPGLFGQYF.

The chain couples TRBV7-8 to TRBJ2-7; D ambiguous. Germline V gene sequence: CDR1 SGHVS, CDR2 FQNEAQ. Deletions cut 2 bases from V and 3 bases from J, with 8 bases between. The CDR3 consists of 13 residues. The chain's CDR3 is CASSLSPGYEQYF. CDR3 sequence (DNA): TGTGCCAGCAGCTTAAGTCCGGGCTACGAGCAGTACTTC. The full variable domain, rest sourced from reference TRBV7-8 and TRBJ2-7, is GAGVSQSPRYKVAKRGQDVALRCDPISGHVSLFWYQQALGQGPEFLTYFQNEAQLDKSGLPSDRFFAERPEGSVSTLKIQRTQQEDSAVYLCASSLSPGYEQYFGPGTRLTVT.

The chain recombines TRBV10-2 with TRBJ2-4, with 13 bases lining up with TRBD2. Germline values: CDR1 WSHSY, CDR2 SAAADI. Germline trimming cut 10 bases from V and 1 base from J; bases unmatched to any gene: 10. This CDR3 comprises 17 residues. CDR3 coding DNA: TGCGCCACCAAAGGGACTAGCGGGGCGAGGGCCAAAAACATTCAGTACTTC. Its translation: CATKGTSGARAKNIQYF.

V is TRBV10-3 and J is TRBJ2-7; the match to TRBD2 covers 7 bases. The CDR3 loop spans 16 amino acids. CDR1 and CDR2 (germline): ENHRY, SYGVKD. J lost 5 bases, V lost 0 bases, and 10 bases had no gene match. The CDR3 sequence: CAISESPTGGPNEQYF. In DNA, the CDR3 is TGTGCCATCAGTGAGTCTCCGACGGGGGGACCCAACGAGCAGTACTTC.

The CDR3 loop is CASSSGIDSSYNSPLHF. CDR3 sequence (DNA): TGTGCCAGCAGCTCAGGGATTGACAGCTCCTATAATTCACCCCTCCACTTT. This chain connects TRBV7-2 to TRBJ1-6, with D possibly TRBD1 on 5 matching bases. Germline assignment: CDR1 SGHTA and CDR2 FQGNSA. Trimming cost V 4 bases and J 0 bases, with 13 bases left between them. The CDR3 covers 17 residues.

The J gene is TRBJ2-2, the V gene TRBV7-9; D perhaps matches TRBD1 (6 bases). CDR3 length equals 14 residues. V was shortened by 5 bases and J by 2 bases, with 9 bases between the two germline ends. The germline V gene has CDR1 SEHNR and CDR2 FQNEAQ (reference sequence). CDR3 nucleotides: TGTGCCAGCAGCCCGGACAGTAACACCGGGGAGCTGTTTTTT. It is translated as CASSPDSNTGELFF.

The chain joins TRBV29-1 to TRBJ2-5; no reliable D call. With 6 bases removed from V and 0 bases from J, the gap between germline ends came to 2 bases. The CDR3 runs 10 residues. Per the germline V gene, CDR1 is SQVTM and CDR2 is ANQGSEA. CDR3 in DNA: TGCAGCGTCAACCAAGAGACCCAGTACTTC. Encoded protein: CSVNQETQYF.

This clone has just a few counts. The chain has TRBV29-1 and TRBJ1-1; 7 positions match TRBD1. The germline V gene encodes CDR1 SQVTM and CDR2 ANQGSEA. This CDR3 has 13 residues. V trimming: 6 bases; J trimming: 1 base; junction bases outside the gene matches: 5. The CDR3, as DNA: TGCAGCGTACTCCGGGACAGGAACACTGAAGCTTTCTTT. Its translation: CSVLRDRNTEAFF.

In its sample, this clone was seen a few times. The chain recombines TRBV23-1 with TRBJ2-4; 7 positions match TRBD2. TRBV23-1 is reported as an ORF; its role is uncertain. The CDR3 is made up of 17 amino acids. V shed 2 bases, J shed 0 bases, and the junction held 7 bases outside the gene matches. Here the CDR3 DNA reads TGCGCCAGCAGTCAACGGCTAGCGGTACTAGCCAAAAACATTCAGTACTTC. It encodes CASSQRLAVLAKNIQYF.

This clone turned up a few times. CDR3 nucleotides: TGTGCCAGCAGTTTAGAGGGTTGGAGTGGCTACACCTTC. It yields the protein CASSLEGWSGYTF. The rearrangement links TRBV27 to TRBJ1-2; D ambiguous. Trimming removed 2 bases from V and 7 bases from J, with 11 bases in between. The CDR3 covers 13 residues. Per the germline V gene, CDR1 is MNHEY and CDR2 is SMNVEV (reference sequence).

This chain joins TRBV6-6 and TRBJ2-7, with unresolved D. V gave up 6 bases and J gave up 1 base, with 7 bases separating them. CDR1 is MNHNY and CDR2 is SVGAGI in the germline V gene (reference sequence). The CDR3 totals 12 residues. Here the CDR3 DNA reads TGTGCCAGCAGGCAGGTGTCCTACGAGCAGTACTTC. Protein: CASRQVSYEQYF.

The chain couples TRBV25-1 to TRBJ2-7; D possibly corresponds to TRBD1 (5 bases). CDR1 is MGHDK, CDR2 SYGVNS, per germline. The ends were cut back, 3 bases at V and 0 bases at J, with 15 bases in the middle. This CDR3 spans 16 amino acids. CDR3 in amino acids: CASSELPTTDSYEQYF. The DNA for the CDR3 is TGTGCCAGCAGTGAGCTCCCGACGACAGACTCCTACGAGCAGTACTTC.

The CDR3 nucleotides read TGTGCCAGCAGCCCACGAAGAACTAGCGGGAGGGAGACCCAGTACTTC. It codes for CASSPRRTSGRETQYF. The gene calls are TRBV14 and TRBJ2-5; 12 bases match TRBD2. V shed 4 bases, J shed 5 bases, and the junction held 8 bases outside the gene matches. The germline CDR1 and CDR2 sequences are SGHDN and FVKESK. This CDR3 region has 16 residues. Variable domain in full (rest from reference TRBV14 and TRBJ2-5): EAGVTQFPSHSVIEKGQTVTLRCDPISGHDNLYWYRRVMGKEIKFLLHFVKESKQDESGMPNNRFLAERTGGTYSTLKVQPAELEDSGVYFCASSPRRTSGRETQYFGPGTRLLVL.